These T cell receptor beta chains were read from a single sample in a study of PD-L1 blockade in urothelial cancer. Sequencing was performed with immunoSEQ multiplex PCR; in TCRdb, only in-frame clones are kept and a portion is missing. In the table there are approximately 40,000 clones, 75% to 90% of which are singletons. The sample was PBMCs, taken around atezolizumab (anti-PD-L1) treatment. The source of these receptors is a man aged 60 to 69 with urothelial cancer. Both conserved end residues are part of each CDR3. A D gene is named only where the DNA matches it firmly.

cdr3_aa: CAWSVLPRPSEGDGYTF
v_call: TRBV30
cdr3_length: 17
d_call: -

cdr3_aa: CASSSQRSTDTQYF
v_call: TRBV11-3
cdr3_length: 14
d_call: -

cdr3_aa: CASSQDREQYF
v_call: TRBV6-5
cdr3_length: 11
d_call: TRBD1

cdr3_aa: CASSEGGIGTEAFF
v_call: TRBV10-2
cdr3_length: 14
d_call: -

cdr3_aa: CSVVWTAGNTIYF
v_call: TRBV29-1
cdr3_length: 13
d_call: -

cdr3_aa: CASRRTEAFF
v_call: TRBV2
cdr3_length: 10
d_call: -

cdr3_aa: CASSLGTGYGYTF
v_call: TRBV27
cdr3_length: 13
d_call: TRBD1

cdr3_aa: CASSASWALQDYGYTF
v_call: TRBV18
cdr3_length: 16
d_call: -

cdr3_aa: CASSLESGGVDTQYF
v_call: TRBV5-1
cdr3_length: 15
d_call: TRBD2

cdr3_aa: CASRQGFSGNTIYF
v_call: TRBV4-1
cdr3_length: 14
d_call: -

cdr3_aa: CASSLAPASRGIYEQYF
v_call: TRBV5-1
cdr3_length: 17
d_call: -

cdr3_aa: CASGTGPSEQYF
v_call: TRBV6-6
cdr3_length: 12
d_call: TRBD1

cdr3_aa: CASSLELAGYNEQFF
v_call: TRBV5-1
cdr3_length: 15
d_call: TRBD2

cdr3_aa: CASSSLTGTYNEQFF
v_call: TRBV5-1
cdr3_length: 15
d_call: -

cdr3_aa: CASSDWLESSYEQYF
v_call: TRBV2
cdr3_length: 15
d_call: -

cdr3_aa: CASSRWAPNTEAFF
v_call: TRBV5-1
cdr3_length: 14
d_call: -

cdr3_aa: CASSYNEGLGINEQFF
v_call: TRBV7-2
cdr3_length: 16
d_call: -

cdr3_aa: CASSRRASGRGQYF
v_call: TRBV6-5
cdr3_length: 14
d_call: TRBD2

cdr3_aa: CASSLDLPDRPPGELFF
v_call: TRBV11-3
cdr3_length: 17
d_call: -

cdr3_aa: CASSLAMGEDGYTF
v_call: TRBV5-1
cdr3_length: 14
d_call: -

cdr3_aa: CASSPFPGAAYQETQYF
v_call: TRBV18
cdr3_length: 17
d_call: -

cdr3_aa: CASSLGARDSSYNEQFF
v_call: TRBV5-4
cdr3_length: 17
d_call: TRBD1

cdr3_aa: CASSHTSGGLQETQYF
v_call: TRBV7-9
cdr3_length: 16
d_call: TRBD2

cdr3_aa: CASGMRTGQTYEQYF
v_call: TRBV10-2
cdr3_length: 15
d_call: -

cdr3_aa: CASSRTSGGFETQYF
v_call: TRBV19
cdr3_length: 15
d_call: TRBD2

cdr3_aa: CATSRVVYSNQPQHF
v_call: TRBV15
cdr3_length: 15
d_call: -

cdr3_aa: CASSSGGGTFSYEQYF
v_call: TRBV7-9
cdr3_length: 16
d_call: -